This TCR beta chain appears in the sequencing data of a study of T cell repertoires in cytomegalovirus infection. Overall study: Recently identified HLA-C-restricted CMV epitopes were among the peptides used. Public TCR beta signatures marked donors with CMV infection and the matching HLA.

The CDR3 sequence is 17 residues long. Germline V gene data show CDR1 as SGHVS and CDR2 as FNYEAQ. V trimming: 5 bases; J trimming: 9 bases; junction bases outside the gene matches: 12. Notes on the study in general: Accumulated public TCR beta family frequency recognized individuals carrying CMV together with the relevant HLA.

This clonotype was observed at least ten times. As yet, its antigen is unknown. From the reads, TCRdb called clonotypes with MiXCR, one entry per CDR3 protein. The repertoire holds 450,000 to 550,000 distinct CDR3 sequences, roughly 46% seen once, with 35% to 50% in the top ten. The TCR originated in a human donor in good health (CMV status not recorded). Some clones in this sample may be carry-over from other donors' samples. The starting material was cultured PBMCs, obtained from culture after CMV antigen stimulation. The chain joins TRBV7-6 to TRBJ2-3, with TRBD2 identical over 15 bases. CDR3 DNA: TGTGCCAGCAGCACGCCGTTCCGCGGGACTAGCGGGAGGACGCAGTATTTT. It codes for CASSTPFRGTSGRTQYF. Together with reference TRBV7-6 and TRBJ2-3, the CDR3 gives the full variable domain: GAGVSQSPRYKVTKRGQDVALRCDPISGHVSLYWYRQALGQGPEFLTYFNYEAQQDKSGLPNDRFSAERPEGSISTLTIQRTEQRDSAMYRCASSTPFRGTSGRTQYFGPGTRLTVL.